This record covers a single TCR beta chain. Its specificity is not known. Per germline, CDR1 ENHRY and CDR2 SYGVKD. The CDR3 runs 15 residues. Losses at the gene ends were 3 bases for V and 1 base for J; bases not matched to a gene: 4. The data are from a study of T cell responses to AZD1222 COVID-19 vaccine. Using immunoSEQ multiplex PCR, the repertoire was profiled, and TCRdb retains in-frame clones only, with some absent. The data contain 100,000 to 150,000 clones, roughly 92% of them singletons. Overall study findings and caveats: White British people made up most donors, females outnumbered males, and clonal diversity was possibly underestimated.

Sequences were derived from peripheral blood, sampled 28 days after the second AZD1222 dose. V gene TRBV10-3 combines with J gene TRBJ1-1, with TRBD1 matching over 8 bases. The TCR was taken from an adult who received the AZD1222 COVID-19 vaccine. In DNA form, the CDR3 reads TGTGCCATCAGTGACCCGGGACAGGCGAACACTGAAGCTTTCTTT. Its translation: CAISDPGQANTEAFF.